This TCR beta chain was recorded in a study of monozygotic twins with inflammatory bowel disease (dated by TCRdb to the late 2010s). Looking at the study overall: The full study comprised 28 monozygotic twin pairs: nine German pairs (four IBD-concordant, five IBD-discordant) and 19 IBD-discordant Danish pairs. The search for disease-associated traits relied mainly on comparing, within discordant pairs, IBD patients with their genetically identical healthy co-twins. Each individual had, on average, about 151 000 unique TCRalpha sequences and 181 000 unique TCRbeta sequences available for analysis.

The CDR3 measures 12 amino acids from cysteine to phenylalanine. Nucleotide data are not available. From each donor, a roughly 2.3 ml peripheral blood sample was collected into PAXgene tubes and stored at -80 degrees C. Without T cell sorting, total RNA was isolated from whole blood using the PAXgene blood miRNA kit on an automated QIAcube. Peripheral blood from monozygotic twin pairs, either concordant or discordant for inflammatory bowel disease, underwent deep TCRalpha and TCRbeta repertoire profiling that used unique molecular barcoding. Smoking habits were recorded for all twin pairs, and each individual was classified as a current, former or never smoker. Receptor libraries were prepared by 5' RACE. The input for every TCR library was approximately 3,500 ng of total RNA. For each sample, cDNA synthesis was carried out in eight separate reactions using SMARTScribe reverse transcriptase. During cDNA synthesis, template switching introduced unique molecular identifiers that contained a 6-nucleotide sample barcode. Amplification of TCRalpha and TCRbeta cDNA involved two nested PCRs of 16 and 9 cycles, and each PCR was followed by bead purification. Before amplification, the cDNA was both treated with uracil DNA-glycosylase and purified with the QIAquick PCR purification kit. The second PCR was the step at which Illumina TruSeq-compatible adapters and sample-specific barcodes were added. TapeStation and Qubit were used to check library quality and concentration, and roughly 5.5 ng of each library was pooled. The pooled libraries were sequenced with 2 x 100 bp reads and custom sequencing primers on an Illumina HiSeq2500 single-index Rapid Run. Per the authors' processing: UMI-based consensus assembly with MiGEC version 1.2.6 was used to correct PCR and sequencing errors. MiXCR version 2.1.1 was used to carry out V(D)J alignment, clonotype assembly and CDR3 extraction. To normalise gene usage, clonotype sharing and MAIT/NKT TCR abundance, the top 1000, 10 000 and 20 000 clonotypes in each sample were analysed. Diversity was computed as the inverse Simpson index with the vegan R package after downsampling to 27 000 UMIs. Statistical testing used paired Mann-Whitney U tests on the discordant twin pairs and applied Benjamini-Hochberg correction for multiple testing. With the reads reprocessed by TCRdb, a single entry stands for each CDR3 protein sequence and no DNA is reported. The V and J calls reflect TCRdb's pipeline rather than the authors' work. The table for this sample records approximately 400,000 distinct CDR3 sequences. 2.5% to 3% of the sample is in the top ten clones.

General conclusions and limits of the study: The results gave no support for a single strong signal or clonotype linked to IBD. Concordant and discordant twins showed no difference in repertoire similarity, possibly because of limited statistical power. Distinction between different T cell subtypes could not be achieved in the analysis. A decrease in TCRbeta repertoire diversity, as measured by inverse Simpson index, was observed in IBD patients compared with their healthy co-twins. Fewer clonotypes were shared with other individuals by IBD patients than by healthy twins, most markedly in patients showing signs of disease activity. Because patients were on differing immunosuppressive treatments, the repertoires may have picked up extra background noise and inter-individual variability.

As concerns this clonotype: Its antigen target is currently unknown.

The TCR originated in a human donor with ulcerative colitis or Crohn's disease, or a healthy co-twin of an affected twin (not recorded which). The sequenced material came from blood. This chain joins TRBV12-3 or TRBV12-4 to TRBJ1-4. The CDR3 loop reads CASSFSNEKLFF.